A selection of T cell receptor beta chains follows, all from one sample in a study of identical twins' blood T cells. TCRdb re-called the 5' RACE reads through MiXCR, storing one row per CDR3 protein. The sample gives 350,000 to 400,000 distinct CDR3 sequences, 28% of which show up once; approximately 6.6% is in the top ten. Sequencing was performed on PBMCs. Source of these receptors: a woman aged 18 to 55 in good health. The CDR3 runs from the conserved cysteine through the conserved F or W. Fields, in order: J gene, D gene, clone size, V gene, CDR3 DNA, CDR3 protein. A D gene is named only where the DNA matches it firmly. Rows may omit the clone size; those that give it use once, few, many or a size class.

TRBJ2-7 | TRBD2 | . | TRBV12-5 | TGTGCTAGTGGCCAAACTAGCGGAAGCTCCTACGAGCAGTACTTC | CASGQTSGSSYEQYF
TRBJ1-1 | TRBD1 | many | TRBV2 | TGTGCCAGCAGGTCCGGGACAGGGGCTGAAGCTTTCTTT | CASRSGTGAEAFF
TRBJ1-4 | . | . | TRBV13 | TGTGCCAGCAGCTCGTTAGGGGAAAAACTGTTTTTT | CASSSLGEKLFF
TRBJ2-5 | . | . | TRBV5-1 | TGCGCCAGCAGCTTGGCCCCAGAGAGGCGAGAGACCCAGTACTTC | CASSLAPERRETQYF
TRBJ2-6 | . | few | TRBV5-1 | TGCGCCAGCAGCTTGGACGCTCGGGCCAACGTCCTGACTTTC | CASSLDARANVLTF
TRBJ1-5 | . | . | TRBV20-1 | TGCAGTGCTAGAGCCGGAATGGATCAGCCCCAGCATTTT | CSARAGMDQPQHF
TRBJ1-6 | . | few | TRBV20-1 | TGCAGTGCTAGTTCGGGCAGCTCCGCTTATAATTCACCCCTCCACTTT | CSASSGSSAYNSPLHF
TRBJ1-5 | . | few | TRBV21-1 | TGTGCCAGCAGCAACCTAGGACAGCCCCAGCATTTT | CASSNLGQPQHF
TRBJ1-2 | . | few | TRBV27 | TGTGCCAGCAGTTTATATACTAACTATGGCTACACCTTC | CASSLYTNYGYTF
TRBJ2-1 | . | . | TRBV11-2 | TGTGCCAGCAGCTTAGAGAGGGAGACTGGGGAGCAGTTCTTC | CASSLERETGEQFF
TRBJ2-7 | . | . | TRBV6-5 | TGTGCCGGCAGTTCCCCGGGGACCCCCGAGCAGTACTTC | CAGSSPGTPEQYF
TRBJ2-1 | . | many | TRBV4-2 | TGTGCCAGCAGCCAAGAAAAGGGTCTAGCGTCCAATGAGCAGTTCTTC | CASSQEKGLASNEQFF
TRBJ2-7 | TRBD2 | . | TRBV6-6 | TGTGCCAGCAGTTACCCTTCTCGCGGGGGACCCCAAGACGAGCAGTACTTC | CASSYPSRGGPQDEQYF
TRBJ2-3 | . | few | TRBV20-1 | TGCAGTGCTATTTCTTGGAAGAATGGTGTAACAGATACGCAGTATTTT | CSAISWKNGVTDTQYF
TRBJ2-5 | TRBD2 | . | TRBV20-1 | TGCAGTGCTAGCGGGACTAGCTCCGAAGAGACCCAGTACTTC | CSASGTSSEETQYF